This T cell receptor beta chain was captured by sequencing in a study of human T cells and chemical hapten exposure. Time point of the sample: pre-sensitization, week 0. The treatment: therapeutic diphenylcyclopropenone sensitization with weekly scalp DPC. TCRdb called the RACE reads again in MiXCR, with one record for every CDR3 protein. The sample has about 260,000 distinct CDR3 sequences; more than 6.5% are singletons. J lost 10 bases, V lost 6 bases, and 11 bases had no gene match. The CDR3 length is 14 residues. The germline V gene has CDR1 MNHEY and CDR2 SVGEGT. The rearrangement uses TRBV6-2 or TRBV6-3 and TRBJ1-1; TRBD1 agrees at 10 bases. This clonotype was sampled from a woman in her forties with alopecia areata. Some clones in this sample may be carry-over from other donors' samples. Specimen: whole blood, collected in connection with sensitization to the hapten diphenylcyclopropenone (DPC). CDR3 region: CASSSGGTGAVAFF. As DNA, the CDR3 is TGTGCCAGCAGCTCCGGCGGGACAGGGGCGGTAGCTTTCTTT.